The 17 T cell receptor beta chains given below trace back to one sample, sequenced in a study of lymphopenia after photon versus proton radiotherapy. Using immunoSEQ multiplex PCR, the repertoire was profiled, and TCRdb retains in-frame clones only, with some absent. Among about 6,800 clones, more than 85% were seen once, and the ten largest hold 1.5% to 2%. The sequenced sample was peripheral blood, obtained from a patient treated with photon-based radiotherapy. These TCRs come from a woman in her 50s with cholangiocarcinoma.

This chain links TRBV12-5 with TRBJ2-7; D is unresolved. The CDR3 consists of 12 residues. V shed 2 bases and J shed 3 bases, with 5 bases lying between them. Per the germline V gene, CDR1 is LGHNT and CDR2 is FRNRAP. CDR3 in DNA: TGTGCTAGTGGTTTGATTCTCTACGAGCAGTACTTC. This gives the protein CASGLILYEQYF.

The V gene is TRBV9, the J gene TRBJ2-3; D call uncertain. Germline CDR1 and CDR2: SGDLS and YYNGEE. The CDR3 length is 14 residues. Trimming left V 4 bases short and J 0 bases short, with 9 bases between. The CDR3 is CASSFQTSTDTQYF. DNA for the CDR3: TGTGCCAGCAGCTTCCAAACTAGCACAGATACGCAGTATTTT.

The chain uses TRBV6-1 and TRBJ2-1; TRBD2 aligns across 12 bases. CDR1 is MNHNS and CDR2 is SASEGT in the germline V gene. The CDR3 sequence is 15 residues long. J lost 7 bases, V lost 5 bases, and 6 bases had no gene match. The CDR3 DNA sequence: TGTGCCAGCAGTCGTGGGACTAGCGGGCAGAATGAGCAGTTCTTC. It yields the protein CASSRGTSGQNEQFF.

This chain's CDR3 is CASSFGPGRVVHEQYF. The CDR3 bases are TGTGCCAGCAGTTTTGGGCCGGGGAGGGTCGTCCACGAGCAGTACTTC. The chain joins TRBV27 to TRBJ2-7; 7 nucleotides agree with TRBD2. There are 16 residues in the CDR3. V lost 3 bases to trimming and J lost 5 bases; unmatched junction nucleotides: 13. Per germline, CDR1 MNHEY and CDR2 SMNVEV (reference sequence).

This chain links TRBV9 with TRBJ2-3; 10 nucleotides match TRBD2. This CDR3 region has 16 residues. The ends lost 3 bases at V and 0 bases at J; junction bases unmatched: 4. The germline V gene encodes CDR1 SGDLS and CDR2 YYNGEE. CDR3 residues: CASSATSGASTDTQYF. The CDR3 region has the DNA TGTGCCAGCAGCGCCACTAGCGGGGCTAGCACAGATACGCAGTATTTT. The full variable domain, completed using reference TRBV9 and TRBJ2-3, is DSGVTQTPKHLITATGQRVTLRCSPRSGDLSVYWYQQSLDQGLQFLIQYYNGEERAKGNILERFSAQQFPDLHSELNLSSLELGDSALYFCASSATSGASTDTQYFGPGTRLTVL.

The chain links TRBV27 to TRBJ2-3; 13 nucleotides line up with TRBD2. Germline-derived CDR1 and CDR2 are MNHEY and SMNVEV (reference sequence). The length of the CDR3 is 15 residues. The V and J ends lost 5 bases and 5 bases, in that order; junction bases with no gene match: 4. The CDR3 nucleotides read TGTGCCAGCAGTCTCCGACTAGCGGGGGGAGATACGCAGTATTTT. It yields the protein CASSLRLAGGDTQYF.

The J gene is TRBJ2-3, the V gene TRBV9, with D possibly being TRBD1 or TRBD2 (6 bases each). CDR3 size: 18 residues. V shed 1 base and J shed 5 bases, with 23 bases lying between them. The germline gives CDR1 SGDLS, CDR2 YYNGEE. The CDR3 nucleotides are TGTGCCAGCAGCGTATTTTCTCGTCATGGGGGGCTGGAAGATACGCAGTATTTT. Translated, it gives CASSVFSRHGGLEDTQYF.

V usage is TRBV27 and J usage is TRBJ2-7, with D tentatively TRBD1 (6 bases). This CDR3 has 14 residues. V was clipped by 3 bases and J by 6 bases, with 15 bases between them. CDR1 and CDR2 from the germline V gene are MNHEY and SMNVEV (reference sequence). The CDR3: CASSLKDTGTEQYF. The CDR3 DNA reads TGTGCCAGCAGTTTGAAAGATACAGGGACCGAGCAGTACTTC.

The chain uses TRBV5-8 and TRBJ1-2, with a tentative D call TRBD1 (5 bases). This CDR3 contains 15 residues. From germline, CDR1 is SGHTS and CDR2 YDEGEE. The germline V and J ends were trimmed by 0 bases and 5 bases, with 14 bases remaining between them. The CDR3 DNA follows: TGTGCCAGCAGCTTGGGGCAGGGATGGCTATATGGCTACACCTTC. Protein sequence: CASSLGQGWLYGYTF.

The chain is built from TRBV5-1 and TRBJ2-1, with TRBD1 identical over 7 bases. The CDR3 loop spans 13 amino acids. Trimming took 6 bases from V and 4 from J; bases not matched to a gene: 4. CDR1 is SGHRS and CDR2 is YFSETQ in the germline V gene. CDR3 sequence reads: CASTGTEYNEQFF. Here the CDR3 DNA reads TGCGCCAGCACCGGGACAGAGTACAATGAGCAGTTCTTC.

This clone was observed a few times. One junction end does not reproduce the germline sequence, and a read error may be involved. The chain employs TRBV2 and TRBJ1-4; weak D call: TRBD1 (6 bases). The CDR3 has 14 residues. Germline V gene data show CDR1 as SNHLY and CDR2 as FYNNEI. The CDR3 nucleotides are TGTGCCAGCACCACGACAGGCATTAATCAAAAACTGTTTTTT. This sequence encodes CASTTTGINQKLFF. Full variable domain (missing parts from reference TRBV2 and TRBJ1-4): EPEVTQTPSHQVTQMGQEVILRCVPISNHLYFYWYRQILGQKVEFLVSFYNNEISEKSEIFDDQFSVERPDGSNFTLKIRSTKLEDSAMYFCASTTTGINQKLFFGSGTQLSVL.

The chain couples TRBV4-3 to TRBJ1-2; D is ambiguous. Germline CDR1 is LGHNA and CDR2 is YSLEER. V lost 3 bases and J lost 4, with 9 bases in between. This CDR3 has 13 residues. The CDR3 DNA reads TGCGCCAGCAGCCAGGACTTAAGCTATGGCTACACCTTC. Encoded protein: CASSQDLSYGYTF.

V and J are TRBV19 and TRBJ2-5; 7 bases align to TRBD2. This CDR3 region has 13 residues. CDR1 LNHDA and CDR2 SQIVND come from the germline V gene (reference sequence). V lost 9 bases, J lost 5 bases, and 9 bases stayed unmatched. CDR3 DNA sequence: TGTGCCAGCAGATCCGGGGGGTGGGAGACCCAGTACTTC. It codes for CASRSGGWETQYF.

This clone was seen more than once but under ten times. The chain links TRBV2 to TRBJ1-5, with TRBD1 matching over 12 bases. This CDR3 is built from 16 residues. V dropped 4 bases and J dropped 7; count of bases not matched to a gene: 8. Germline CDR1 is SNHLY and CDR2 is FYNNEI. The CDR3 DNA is TGTGCCAGCAGTGTAACCGGGACAGGGGGCATGCAGCCCCAGCATTTT. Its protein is CASSVTGTGGMQPQHF.

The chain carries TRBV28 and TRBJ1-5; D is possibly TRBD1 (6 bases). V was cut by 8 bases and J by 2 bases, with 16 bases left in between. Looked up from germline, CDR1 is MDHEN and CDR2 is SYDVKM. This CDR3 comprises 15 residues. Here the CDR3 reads CASETQGLGNQPQHF. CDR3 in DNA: TGTGCCAGCGAAACACAGGGACTCGGCAATCAGCCCCAGCATTTT.

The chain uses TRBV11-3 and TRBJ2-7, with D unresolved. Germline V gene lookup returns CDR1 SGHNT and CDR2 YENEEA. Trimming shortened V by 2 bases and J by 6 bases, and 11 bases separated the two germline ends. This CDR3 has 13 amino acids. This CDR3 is CASSLQTRSEQYF. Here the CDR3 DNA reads TGTGCCAGCAGCTTACAGACCCGGAGCGAGCAGTACTTC.

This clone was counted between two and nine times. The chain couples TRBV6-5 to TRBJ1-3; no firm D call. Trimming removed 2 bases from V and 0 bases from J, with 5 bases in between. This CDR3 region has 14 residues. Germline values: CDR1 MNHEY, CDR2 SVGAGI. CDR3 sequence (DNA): TGTGCCAGCAGTTACCAGGCCTCTGGAAACACCATATATTTT. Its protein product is CASSYQASGNTIYF.